The entry below gives a single T cell receptor beta chain sequence along with its context. Which antigen it targets is not known. Per-base quality was not reported, and no clone a single base away is much larger than it. The library came from the immunoSEQ multiplex PCR assay. The multiplex PCR relied on a mix of 60 forward primers for TCR Vbeta segments and 13 reverse primers for TCR Jbeta segments. A multiplex PCR assay on genomic DNA amplified the CDR3 region of rearranged TCR beta genes. The amplified TCR beta libraries were sequenced on the Illumina HiSeq System as 87-base-pair reads. As for the authors' bioinformatics: Across the 700 or so repertoires, a later analysis counted 80 million or so unique TCR beta chains, 8.5 million to 12 million of which were shared by at least two donors. A nearest-neighbor algorithm error-corrected the raw reads and collapsed the reads into unique sequences, merging closely related sequences to remove PCR and sequencing errors. V, D and J gene segments were assigned by aligning CDR3 sequences to IMGT reference sequences. For a sequence to be retained, a match of at least six nucleotides was required to both a V gene segment and a J gene segment. Rearrangements were classified as productive when the CDR3 lacked stop codons and remained in frame with V and J, and all other rearrangements were classified as non-productive. CDR3 was defined according to IMGT convention as the region running from the second conserved V-encoded cysteine to the conserved J-encoded phenylalanine. The earlier analysis of fewer than 700 of the donors excluded sequences that lacked an unambiguous match to a single V gene segment. In an earlier analysis of 587 of the donors, a V segment was called functional when productive rearrangements were above 56.7%, and segregating when the standard deviation between donors exceeded 5%. A statistical classification framework was developed to diagnose cytomegalovirus status using the catalog of TCR beta chain sequences. A later analysis assigned V and J genes by comparing TCR nucleotide sequences with IMGT/GENE-DB human TR gene sequences. A later analysis assigned CDR3 sequences and most-parsimonious VDJ recombination scenarios with the TCRdist pipeline. A later analysis defined each TCR beta chain by its CDR3 amino acid sequence plus V-gene family, and excluded reads lacking a unique V-gene family. As a way to deal with suspected cross-contamination and a sequencing artifact, a later analysis dropped 450 to 700 nucleotide sequences that were highly shared and had low generation probability. In a later analysis, a clonal expansion index for each public chain was calculated from normalized within-repertoire ranks of inferred template counts. Generation probabilities in a later analysis came from a VDJ recombination model fitted to out-of-frame rearrangements, and those results were checked against IGoR. In a later analysis, hypergeometric tests were used to score TCR-TCR, TCR-HLA and TCR-CMV co-occurrence, with a repertoire-size bias correction applied to TCR pairs. False discovery rates were estimated in a later analysis by permuting HLA or CMV assignments 20 times. A later analysis grouped co-occurring TCRs with DBSCAN, adding TCRdist sequence similarity when clustering within HLA-allele-positive subsets. Repertoires with fewer than 30,000 or more than 120,000 public chains were left out of co-occurrence clustering, as were about 5 repertoires with anomalous nucleotide sharing. The source is immuneACCESS, and TCRdb retained only in-frame sequences with V and J called. Part of the clones is not carried over; for the studies checked, unresolved V genes explain less than half of this, and the remainder is unexplained. The V and J calls and clone size come from that table; D and trimming were worked out from the DNA. This sample lists around 86,000 clones; around 80% were detected once. Roughly 3% of the sample rests with the top ten.

These data come from a study of cytomegalovirus exposure and HLA in healthy donors listed by TCRdb under 2017. In terms of the full investigation: In an earlier analysis of under 750 of the donors, 250 to 350 Gb of sequence data and 100 million or so unique TCR beta sequences from about 190 million T cells were reported. High-throughput TCR immunosequencing, statistical association of individual TCRs with disease status, and machine learning were combined to predict cytomegalovirus infection status. To decide whether each TCR beta V gene segment behaved as functional or pseudogenic, an earlier analysis of 587 of the donors relied on high-throughput TCR beta sequencing. On average, about 240,000 unique TCR beta nucleotide sequences were sequenced per donor among a few hundred genotyped donors of the cohort, with roughly 18% of those sequences being non-productive. Donor age, sex, ethnicity and CMV serostatus were compiled alongside the repertoire data. All discovery cohort repertoires had been generated on a single sequencing platform. The study profiled the T cell repertoires of about 640 subjects by immunosequencing and related them to cytomegalovirus serostatus. Typing coverage varied by locus: roughly 629-640 donors for A, B, C, DRB1 and DQB1; roughly 500 for DQA1; more than 600 for DPA1; approximately 450 for DPB1. Roughly 320 gigabases of sequencing data and around 80 million unique TCR sequences made up an early release that covered approximately 650 HLA-typed donors. A later analysis re-examined previously published TCR beta repertoires from several hundred donors and added high-resolution HLA genotyping to investigate patterns of TCR occurrence. The study was designed to test whether signatures of past pathogen exposure could be identified by cataloging public T cell receptors. HLA typing covered class I and class II loci at four-digit resolution. The genetic ancestry cluster associated with self-reported Caucasian donors included over 80% of the 398 genotyped donors. About 5 DR-DQ haplotypes were handled as single units for association and clustering, since linkage in the cohort was strong. A separate validation cohort of 90 to 150 different subjects was used in addition to the approximately 670-subject first cohort. A later genetic analysis used genome-wide SNP genotypes for about 65% of the 666 donors, treating that subset as a discovery cohort. Rather than drawing on any new phenotypic data, the later analysis identified candidate immune exposures from TCR beta sequences and the way those sequences occurred across donors.

The cohort consisted of some 730 healthy bone marrow donors. Cohort members were all nominally healthy when sampled, although unrecorded immune exposures were likely present. The donor was CMV seropositive and belonged to the group of a few hundred seropositive cohort members. Each donor provided a peripheral blood sample, and peripheral blood mononuclear cells were used for TCR beta sequencing. The Qiagen DNeasy Blood Extraction Kit was used to extract genomic DNA from the blood cell samples. Trimming costs V 6 bases and J 5 bases, and their ends lie 19 bases apart. CDR1 and CDR2 (SGHVS, FQNEAQ) derive from the germline V gene. The CDR3, cysteine through phenylalanine, is 15 amino acids long. Only the CDR3 DNA is retained, 45 bases long and in frame from the first base. The investigation overall reported the following: Sequencing depth was assumed to be roughly uniform across donors in the presence/absence analyses, though that assumption may not hold. Most TCR sequences were seen in very few donors, while some public TCRs were found in many individuals. The earlier analysis of about 600 of the donors excluded some 15 rarely observed V segments, including chromosome 9 orphons, because counts were too low. Specific HLA alleles were associated with 15,000 to 20,000 TCR beta sequences at a false discovery rate of 0.05 in a later analysis. Assigning TCR associations to individual alleles was difficult when HLA alleles, especially DR and DQ, strongly co-occurred. According to a later analysis, parvovirus B19, influenza, CMV and Epstein-Barr virus appeared linked to several top co-occurrence clusters. The authors suggested that the approach could potentially be generalized to other disease states and immunological phenotypes. For the cohort, immune exposure information was limited to CMV serostatus. Cytomegalovirus status was reported to be diagnosed by the classifier with high specificity and sensitivity in both the original and validation cohorts. In a later analysis, most CMV-associated TCR beta chains were found to appear HLA-restricted, with HLA associations seemingly driven largely by CMV exposure. An earlier analysis of some 560 of the donors showed that most TCR beta V segments appeared in productive rearrangements either about 87% or about 30% of the time, which broadly matched IMGT annotations. Compared with the 666-donor mean, donors in an Asian-associated ancestry cluster had fewer N-insertions in productive TCRs, according to a later genetic analysis. A total of 164 TCR beta chains were listed by the study as associated with cytomegalovirus. In a later genetic analysis, a missense DCLRE1C variant was associated with V-gene and J-gene trimming of TCR beta chains, and the association was replicated in an independent cohort. According to a later analysis, TCR association rates differed among HLA loci, with DRB1 alleles showing the most associated TCRs and HLA-C alleles showing the fewest. The 87-base-pair reads could not distinguish some IMGT-functional V segments, including TRBV6-2 and TRBV6-3, so those segments were excluded. A further reported finding was that TCR beta sequences accurately predicted the HLA-A and HLA-B alleles for most subjects in the first cohort. A cluster of highly shared sequence variants was judged likely to represent a technical artifact of the sequencing pipeline. In vitro tests confirmed that three of the cytomegalovirus-associated TCR beta chains recognize cytomegalovirus antigens. Linkage disequilibrium might explain the correlated functional status among segregating V segments, but an unknown experimental factor could not be ruled out. Only TCR beta chains were sequenced in this cohort, and the absence of alpha or paired-chain data limited detectable features. Because HLA typing was missing for some donors at each locus, association tests included only the typed subset. Compared with equally common non-associated chains, HLA-associated TCR beta chains in a later analysis were more clonally expanded and had lower generation probabilities.

Sequenced sample: PBMCs. The V and J segments used are TRBV7-8 and TRBJ2-5; the D gene is perhaps TRBD2, from 6 matching bases. This clonotype was obtained from a man in his forties or fifties in good health and CMV-seropositive. Here is the DNA: TGTGCCAGCAGTTCCGGTGGAGGGCCGGGGGAGACCCAGTACTTC. It translates to CASSSGGGPGETQYF. Supplemented by the reference TRBV7-8 and TRBJ2-5 proteins around the CDR3, the complete variable domain is GAGVSQSPRYKVAKRGQDVALRCDPISGHVSLFWYQQALGQGPEFLTYFQNEAQLDKSGLPSDRFFAERPEGSVSTLKIQRTQQEDSAVYLCASSSGGGPGETQYFGPGTRLLVL.